Listed below are T cell receptor beta chains from one sample, sequenced in a study of regulatory T cells in long-lasting Graves disease. Each CDR3 protein gets one entry after TCRdb re-called the multiplex PCR reads with MiXCR. Among more than 450,000 distinct CDR3 sequences, 12% were seen once, and the ten largest hold more than 8%. These records were also assigned to another study, of T cells in Graves' hyperthyroidism and ophthalmopathy.

Sequencing used peripheral blood mononuclear cells (PBMCs), obtained at new diagnosis, from a patient treated with antithyroid drugs. The receptors here all came from a young woman with Graves disease. Each CDR3 is given with its conserved first and last residue.

>TRBV28|TRBJ2-5
CASISVGGEATERETQYF
>TRBV30|TRBJ1-3
CATSGNLGNTIYF
>TRBV7-9|TRBJ2-6
CASSFTGKVDSGANVLTF
>TRBV7-2|TRBJ2-7
CASSGKGMGLSEQYF
>TRBV2|TRBJ2-7
CASSDPADISSYEQYF
>TRBV7-9|TRBJ1-2
CASSLVVPGRGYTF
>TRBV30|TRBJ1-1
CAWSVLKGSAEAFF
>TRBV7-2|TRBJ2-7
CASSSTTTYEQYF
>TRBV5-8|TRBJ2-2
CASSLEVGPTGELFF
>TRBV3-1|TRBJ1-3
CASSQFEGYGNTIYF
>TRBV7-3|TRBJ1-2
CASSLGDRAPNYGYTF
>TRBV10-1|TRBJ2-1
CASSVEREQFF
>TRBV12-3/TRBV12-4|TRBJ1-2
CASSWGTGAGGYTF
>TRBV27|TRBJ2-2
CASSVRGRDTGELFF
>TRBV11-2|TRBJ2-7
CASSSRAGGSHEQYF
>TRBV27|TRBJ1-5
CASSFTGTNQPQHF
>TRBV6-1|TRBJ1-2
CASSEFLGQPGDGYTF
>TRBV29-1|TRBJ1-2
CSVETTGAGYTF
>TRBV15|TRBJ2-3
CATSRDQGGGGTDTQYF
>TRBV5-5|TRBJ1-1
CASSLAPQPPNTEAFF
>TRBV28|TRBJ1-5
CASSSYRDLRGPQHF
>TRBV4-1|TRBJ2-2
CASSQWSGRAITGELFF